The text below deals with one T cell receptor (beta chain). Its target is not known. This sample was taken from a study of T cell responses to AZD1222 COVID-19 vaccine. General observations from the study: Just five to seven people given AZD1222 tested seropositive at baseline. When two AZD1222 doses had been given, Spike-specific TCR breadth and depth rose.

Assay: immunoSEQ multiplex PCR; the TCRdb copy retains only in-frame clones and omits some. The sample lists over 90,000 clones, about nine tenths seen once, with about 41% in the top ten. Sequencing was performed on peripheral blood, taken on day 0 of AZD1222 vaccination. The clonotype originates from an adult in good health.

The CDR3 protein is CASSLAGLAGENPYEQYF. CDR3 sequence (DNA): TGTGCCAGCAGCTTGGCGGGACTAGCGGGAGAGAATCCCTACGAGCAGTACTTC. V gene TRBV5-4 combines with J gene TRBJ2-7, with 14 bases matching TRBD2. Germline CDR1 and CDR2: SGHNT and YYREEE (reference sequence). After removal of 0 bases from V and 2 bases from J, the junction contained 7 bases not matched to a gene. The CDR3 consists of 18 residues.